The 2 T cell receptor beta chains below all came from one sample that was sequenced in a study of T cells in Graves' hyperthyroidism and ophthalmopathy. Using RNA transcripts as the source, TCR beta CDR3 regions were amplified. TCR CDR3 underwent first-round RT-PCR with the HTBI primer set. TCRdb itself ran the multiplex PCR reads through MiXCR, one entry per CDR3 protein. This table has 650,000 to 850,000 distinct CDR3 sequences, 18% appearing once. Sequencing used blood. The receptors shown here come from a woman aged 45-65 years with Graves' hyperthyroidism that later progressed to Graves' ophthalmopathy.

The chain employs TRBV10-3 and TRBJ2-5, with 7 bases matching TRBD1. CDR3 length: 16 residues. In germline, CDR1 is ENHRY, CDR2 SYGVKD. V lost 2 bases and J lost 0; bases outside the gene matches: 6. DNA of the CDR3: TGTGCCATCAGTGAGCCGGGACAGAAAAACCAAGAGACCCAGTACTTC. Translation: CAISEPGQKNQETQYF.

This clonotype came up many times. The chain couples TRBV7-2 to TRBJ1-1; TRBD1 might be the D (6 bases). CDR3 length: 15 residues. V lost 2 bases and J 1 base, leaving 11 bases between the germline ends. Germline values: CDR1 SGHTA, CDR2 FQGNSA. This CDR3 is CASSLNGGQNTEAFF. The CDR3 region has the DNA TGTGCCAGCAGCTTAAATGGGGGGCAGAACACTGAAGCTTTCTTT.